These 21 T cell receptor beta chains came from one sample sequenced in a study of cytomegalovirus exposure and HLA in healthy donors. 60 Vbeta and 13 Jbeta primers were used in PCR. Generated by immunoSEQ multiplex PCR, the TCRdb table keeps only in-frame clones and is missing some. The sample has 100,000 to 150,000 clones; around 77% are singletons. Sequencing input: PBMCs. The receptors stem from a woman between 40 and 55 years old in good health and CMV-seropositive.

Points on this clone: Sequence at one end of the junction differs from germline and may be a read error. Other DNA sequences in this sample translate to the same CDR3. The chain is built from TRBV4-1 and TRBJ2-2, with D possibly matching TRBD2 (7 bases). Per the germline V gene, CDR1 is MGHRA and CDR2 is YSYEKL. The CDR3 is 17 residues long. CDR3 DNA: TGCGCCAGTAGCCTTGGTGGGCGGGGGCGAAGCACCGGGGAGCTGTTTTTT. This gives the protein CASSLGGRGRSTGELFF.

Only one count was recorded for this clone. The chain employs TRBV6-1 and TRBJ1-1; D is unresolved. The V gene's germline CDR1 is MNHNS and CDR2 SASEGT. The CDR3 runs 13 residues. V shed 0 bases and J shed 5 bases, with 7 bases lying between them. The CDR3 DNA reads TGTGCCAGCAGTGAAGCGGTCGGGACTGAAGCTTTCTTT. Translation gives CASSEAVGTEAFF.

This clone was found a few times. The rearrangement links TRBV7-3 to TRBJ2-3; 8 positions agree with TRBD1. Losses at the gene ends were 5 bases for V and 4 bases for J; bases not matched to a gene: 8. This CDR3 comprises 15 residues. Looked up from germline, CDR1 is SGHTA and CDR2 is FQGTGA. The CDR3 spells CASSLAGGAADTQYF. The DNA of the CDR3 is TGTGCCAGCAGCCTGGCAGGGGGCGCGGCAGATACGCAGTATTTT.

V gene TRBV11-2 combines with J gene TRBJ2-1; D unclear. The CDR3 sequence is 15 residues long. In germline, CDR1 is SGHAT, CDR2 FQNNGV. Trimming removed 5 bases from V and 9 bases from J, with 20 bases in between. CDR3 protein: CASSTGSYIRGEQFF. CDR3 bases: TGTGCCAGCAGCACCGGGTCCTATATTCGAGGTGAGCAGTTCTTC.

The V gene is TRBV11-2, the J gene TRBJ2-5; D call uncertain. Germline V gene sequence: CDR1 SGHAT, CDR2 FQNNGV. This CDR3 contains 15 residues. Trimming left V 5 bases short and J 2 bases short, with 15 bases between. The chain's CDR3 is CASSLRPGIQETQYF. CDR3 sequence (DNA): TGTGCCAGCAGCCTCCGTCCAGGCATACAAGAGACCCAGTACTTC.

This clone was counted a few times. J is TRBJ2-7 and V is TRBV7-3, with D perhaps matching TRBD1 (5 bases). This CDR3 has 13 amino acids. The V gene's germline CDR1 is SGHTA and CDR2 FQGTGA. Trimming took 5 bases from V and 2 from J, leaving 10 bases between them. CDR3 coding DNA: TGTGCCAGCAGCCAGGGTGGGGCCTACGAGCAGTACTTC. Amino acid sequence: CASSQGGAYEQYF.

V and J are TRBV18 and TRBJ2-1, with 9 bases lining up with TRBD1. Per germline, CDR1 KGHSH and CDR2 LQKENI. The CDR3 runs to 16 residues. With 0 bases clipped from V and 6 bases from J, the junction kept 6 bases outside the gene matches. The CDR3: CASSPPGQGVGNEQFF. The CDR3 region has the DNA TGTGCCAGCTCACCACCGGGACAGGGAGTGGGCAATGAGCAGTTCTTC.

The V gene is TRBV6-6, the J gene TRBJ2-7; D is undetermined. Trimming stripped 2 bases from V and 0 bases from J, with 11 bases between. Germline-derived CDR1 and CDR2 are MNHNY and SVGAGI (reference sequence). The CDR3 length is 15 residues. CDR3 region: CASSYRDPTSYEQYF. CDR3 sequence (DNA): TGTGCCAGCAGTTACCGAGATCCTACCTCCTACGAGCAGTACTTC.

The genes are TRBV27 and TRBJ1-1; 7 bases match TRBD1. In germline, CDR1 is MNHEY, CDR2 SMNVEV (reference sequence). This CDR3 has 15 residues. V lost 6 bases and J lost 0; bases outside the gene matches: 7. The CDR3 bases are TGTGCCAGCAGCTTTTCCAGGGGGTTGAACACTGAAGCTTTCTTT. The encoded protein is CASSFSRGLNTEAFF.

This chain connects TRBV29-1 to TRBJ2-3; TRBD2 matches at 10 bases. The CDR3 has 14 amino acids. The V and J ends lost 2 bases and 6 bases, in that order; junction bases with no gene match: 5. The germline gives CDR1 SQVTM, CDR2 ANQGSEA. The CDR3 coding sequence is TGCAGCGTTGAATCTAGCGGGAGTCTGGATACGCAGTATTTT. Its protein is CSVESSGSLDTQYF.

The chain uses TRBV5-1 and TRBJ2-5, with 8 nucleotides matching TRBD2. Germline V gene data show CDR1 as SGHRS and CDR2 as YFSETQ. V dropped 0 bases and J dropped 4; count of bases not matched to a gene: 8. This CDR3 has 16 amino acids. CDR3 protein: CASSLVAGGRGETQYF. As DNA, the CDR3 is TGCGCCAGCAGCTTGGTGGCGGGGGGAAGGGGAGAGACCCAGTACTTC.

The chain joins TRBV6-1 to TRBJ2-7; D is possibly TRBD2 (5 bases). Germline-derived CDR1 and CDR2 are MNHNS and SASEGT. The CDR3 is made up of 16 amino acids. The ends were cut back, 6 bases at V and 5 bases at J, with 23 bases in the middle. The DNA for the CDR3 is TGTGCCAGCAGCGAATACCAGGCGGGCTTATCCCACGAGCAGTACTTC. It specifies CASSEYQAGLSHEQYF.

This chain uses TRBV4-1 with TRBJ2-7; perhaps TRBD1 as D (8 bases). The CDR3 consists of 15 residues. CDR1 MGHRA and CDR2 YSYEKL come from the germline V gene. V lost 7 bases and J lost 0, with 16 bases in between. In nucleotides, the CDR3 is TGCGCCAGCACTCCACAGGGGGAGGGCTCCTACGAGCAGTACTTC. Translating gives CASTPQGEGSYEQYF.

This sequence joins TRBV2 and TRBJ2-2, with 7 bases identical to TRBD1. The length of the CDR3 is 15 residues. The germline V gene has CDR1 SNHLY and CDR2 FYNNEI. V shed 4 bases and J 7 bases; nucleotides not matched to a gene: 9. The CDR3 loop is CASSGLRTGSGELFF. CDR3 nucleotide sequence: TGTGCCAGCAGTGGGTTACGGACAGGAAGCGGGGAGCTGTTTTTT.

In this sample, this clone turned up once. V gene TRBV7-9 combines with J gene TRBJ2-2; weak D call: TRBD2 (5 bases). Between the trimmed V and J ends, which lost 2 bases and 1 base, there was a span of 8 bases. CDR1 and CDR2 from the germline V gene are SEHNR and FQNEAQ (reference sequence). This CDR3 spans 15 amino acids. CDR3 coding DNA: TGTGCCAGCAGCTTAAGGAGCGGGAACACCGGGGAGCTGTTTTTT. Residues: CASSLRSGNTGELFF.

V gene TRBV13 combines with J gene TRBJ2-5; 9 nucleotides line up with TRBD2. The CDR3 covers 17 residues. In germline, CDR1 is PRHDT, CDR2 FYEKMQ (reference sequence). Trimming cost V 5 bases and J 11 bases; bases outside gene matches: 21. The CDR3 coding sequence is TGTGCCAGCAGCCCGGGGCCTGGTAGCGGGAGAAAAGGTGAGCAGTACTTC. As protein: CASSPGPGSGRKGEQYF.

This chain links TRBV4-1 with TRBJ2-1; 8 bases match TRBD2. Germline trimming cut 1 base from V and 4 bases from J; bases unmatched to any gene: 12. The CDR3 has 18 residues. Germline CDR1 and CDR2: MGHRA and YSYEKL. The CDR3 protein is CASSQARGSGNLYNEQFF. The DNA of the CDR3 is TGCGCCAGCAGCCAAGCTAGAGGTAGCGGGAATCTTTACAATGAGCAGTTCTTC.

This chain uses TRBV5-4 with TRBJ2-3, with D possibly matching TRBD2 (7 bases). The V end was cut by 4 bases, the J end by 3 bases, with 9 bases between. This CDR3 is 13 amino acids long. Per the germline V gene, CDR1 is SGHNT and CDR2 is YYREEE (reference sequence). CDR3 nucleotide sequence: TGTGCCAGCAGCCGGGGGGCGACAGATACGCAGTATTTT. Protein sequence: CASSRGATDTQYF.

The chain joins TRBV2 to TRBJ1-4; D perhaps matches TRBD1 (5 bases). This CDR3 has 14 residues. The V and J ends lost 6 bases and 7 bases respectively, with 15 bases between them. In germline, CDR1 is SNHLY, CDR2 FYNNEI. The CDR3 spells CASRLGGSSEKLFF. The CDR3 DNA reads as TGTGCCAGCAGGCTGGGGGGTAGTAGTGAAAAACTGTTTTTT.

This clone was counted between two and nine times. The J gene is TRBJ1-5, the V gene TRBV2; D call uncertain. The CDR3 covers 14 residues. V dropped 1 base and J dropped 3 bases, with 7 bases sitting between them. CDR1 and CDR2 from the germline V gene are SNHLY and FYNNEI. The CDR3 reads CASSEGQVNQPQHF. The CDR3 DNA reads as TGTGCCAGCAGTGAAGGGCAGGTCAATCAGCCCCAGCATTTT.

V and J are TRBV5-6 and TRBJ2-1; 10 nucleotides agree with TRBD2. J gave up 2 bases and V 0 bases, and 5 bases lay outside the gene matches. This CDR3 comprises 17 residues. Germline V gene data show CDR1 as SGHDT and CDR2 as YYEEEE. Written as DNA, the CDR3 is TGTGCCAGCAGCTTGGCGGGCACTAGCGGGGCCTACAATGAGCAGTTCTTC. This encodes CASSLAGTSGAYNEQFF.